The 24 T cell receptor beta chains below come from one sample, sequenced in a study of OX40 agonist ivuxolimab in advanced cancers. Libraries were built with the immunoSEQ multiplex PCR assay. TCRdb re-hosts the immuneACCESS table, in-frame sequences only. Its copies lack some clones; in the studies checked, an unresolved V gene accounts for under half of them, and the cause for the rest is not known. The sample table shows about 42,000 clones, and about 86% are seen once. The ten largest make up roughly a fifth of the sample. This sample comprised CD4+ or CD8+ T cells sorted from blood, obtained in a trial of the OX40 agonist ivuxolimab. These receptors came from an adult with an advanced solid tumor such as melanoma, head and neck, liver or kidney cancer.

This clone was detected only once. The rearrangement links TRBV5-1 to TRBJ1-6; no clear D gene. The germline CDR1 and CDR2 sequences are SGHRS and YFSETQ. This CDR3 spans 14 amino acids. The V gene lost 4 bases and the J gene lost 10 bases, with 15 bases spanning the gap. The CDR3 loop is CASSPLGERSPLHF. The CDR3 nucleotides read TGCGCCAGCAGCCCCCTTGGGGAGCGCTCACCCCTCCACTTT. Drawing the rest from reference TRBV5-1 and TRBJ1-6, the complete variable domain is KAGVTQTPRYLIKTRGQQVTLSCSPISGHRSVSWYQQTPGQGLQFLFEYFSETQRNKGNFPGRFSGRQFSNSRSEMNVSTLELGDSALYLCASSPLGERSPLHFGNGTRLTVT.

The chain links TRBV15 to TRBJ1-2, with TRBD1 matching over 7 bases. Germline CDR1 LNHNV, CDR2 YYDKDF (reference sequence). J gave up 12 bases and V 5 bases, and 15 bases lay outside the gene matches. The CDR3 is 14 amino acids. CDR3 nucleotides: TGTGCCACCAGCTTCCGGGACAGCGCTCTATTCCACACCTTC. As protein: CATSFRDSALFHTF.

The sample holds one count of this clone. Being one base from a much bigger clone, this may be a read error. In DNA form, the CDR3 reads TGCGCCAGCAGCCAAGAGACAGTCGCGAACACCGGGGAGCTGTTTTTT. Its translation: CASSQETVANTGELFF. The chain is built from TRBV7-9 and TRBJ2-2; D possibly corresponds to TRBD1 (5 bases). The germline V gene encodes CDR1 SEHNR and CDR2 FQNEAQ (reference sequence). CDR3 length: 16 amino acids.

V gene TRBV19 combines with J gene TRBJ2-5; 9 bases map to TRBD1. From germline, CDR1 is LNHDA and CDR2 SQIVND (reference sequence). With V trimmed by 0 bases and J by 5 bases, 4 bases remained unmatched. The CDR3 sequence is 15 residues long. This CDR3 reads CASSIDGTGWETQYF. As DNA, the CDR3 is TGTGCCAGTAGTATAGATGGGACAGGGTGGGAGACCCAGTACTTC.

In this sample, this clone turned up once. This chain links TRBV6-6 with TRBJ1-5; D is ambiguous. Germline V gives CDR1 MNHNY, CDR2 SVGAGI (reference sequence). The CDR3 loop spans 13 amino acids. Trimming pared 5 bases from V and 2 bases from J, leaving 7 bases between. CDR3 sequence reads: CASSSNRNQPQHF. The CDR3 bases are TGTGCCAGCAGTAGTAATCGCAATCAGCCCCAGCATTTT.

V and J are TRBV9 and TRBJ2-4; no firm D call. CDR3 size: 14 residues. The germline V gene encodes CDR1 SGDLS and CDR2 YYNGEE. The V end was cut by 7 bases, the J end by 7 bases, with 18 bases between. The CDR3 is CASSSGPGWNIQYF. In DNA, the CDR3 is TGTGCCAGCTCGTCGGGCCCCGGGTGGAACATTCAGTACTTC.

The V and J genes are TRBV28 and TRBJ2-7, with 9 bases identical to TRBD1. The CDR3 sequence is 15 residues long. The germline gives CDR1 MDHEN, CDR2 SYDVKM. The J segment lost 7 bases and the V segment lost 6 bases, leaving 13 bases of the junction unmatched. CDR3: CASSPPDRGSGEQYF. The DNA of the CDR3 is TGTGCCAGCAGCCCTCCGGACAGGGGATCAGGGGAGCAGTACTTC.

The chain has TRBV2 and TRBJ2-1, with no clear D. The CDR3 covers 13 residues. Germline V gene data show CDR1 as SNHLY and CDR2 as FYNNEI. The V end was cut by 2 bases, the J end by 5 bases, with 7 bases between. CDR3 loop: CASSELGNNEQFF. CDR3 DNA sequence: TGTGCCAGCAGTGAACTAGGGAACAATGAGCAGTTCTTC.

This clone showed up just a few times. This rearrangement joins TRBV4-3 to TRBJ1-1; TRBD1 matches 9 bases. Trimming took 0 bases from V and 5 from J; bases not matched to a gene: 10. The CDR3 loop spans 17 amino acids. CDR1 is LGHNA and CDR2 is YSLEER in the germline V gene. The CDR3 nucleotides are TGCGCCAGCAGCCAAGATAGCCCCGGACAGGGGATGACTGAAGCTTTCTTT. Encoded protein: CASSQDSPGQGMTEAFF.

The chain recombines TRBV7-2 with TRBJ1-1; D uncertain. Per the germline V gene, CDR1 is SGHTA and CDR2 is FQGNSA. The CDR3 totals 13 residues. Trimming pared 6 bases from V and 4 bases from J, leaving 12 bases between. The CDR3 sequence is CASSPGAGTEAFF. CDR3 DNA: TGTGCCAGCAGTCCCGGAGCAGGCACTGAAGCTTTCTTT.

The chain combines TRBV6-6 with TRBJ2-7; TRBD1 agrees at 10 bases. The CDR3 runs to 15 residues. V lost 4 bases, J lost 3 bases, and 6 bases stayed unmatched. The germline V gene encodes CDR1 MNHNY and CDR2 SVGAGI (reference sequence). The CDR3 sequence: CASSWGQGTNYEQYV. Written as DNA, the CDR3 is TGTGCCAGCAGTTGGGGACAGGGGACCAACTACGAGCAGTACGTC.

The rearrangement links TRBV6-1 to TRBJ2-7; 9 bases fit TRBD1. The J segment lost 5 bases and the V segment lost 2 bases, leaving 7 bases of the junction unmatched. This CDR3 has 15 residues. Germline V gives CDR1 MNHNS, CDR2 SASEGT. The CDR3 DNA reads as TGTGCCAGCAGTGAATTGTGGGACAGGGTCGACGAGCAGTACGTC. Its protein product is CASSELWDRVDEQYV.

This clone was detected a few times. The V call is TRBV27, the J call TRBJ2-3; no clear D. Germline CDR1 MNHEY, CDR2 SMNVEV (reference sequence). V was pared by 0 bases and J by 4 bases, with 14 bases between. The CDR3 contains 16 residues. CDR3 amino acids: CASSLSLGRLADTQYF. CDR3 DNA: TGTGCCAGCAGTTTATCGTTGGGAAGACTCGCAGATACGCAGTATTTT.

The CDR3 DNA follows: TGTGCCTGGAGTACCGGGAGGACAGATACGCAGTATTTT. Amino acid sequence: CAWSTGRTDTQYF. The rearrangement links TRBV30 to TRBJ2-3; TRBD2 aligns across 7 bases. This CDR3 has 13 amino acids. V shed 2 bases, J shed 3 bases, and the junction held 2 bases outside the gene matches. Germline-derived CDR1 and CDR2 are GTSNPN and SVGIG (reference sequence). The whole variable domain, filled in from reference TRBV30 and TRBJ2-3, reads SQTIHQWPATLVQPVGSPLSLECTVEGTSNPNLYWYRQAAGRGLQLLFYSVGIGQISSEVPQNLSASRPQDRQFILSSKKLLLSDSGFYLCAWSTGRTDTQYFGPGTRLTVL.

The genes are TRBV5-4 and TRBJ2-3, with TRBD1 matching 7 bases. Germline V gene lookup returns CDR1 SGHNT and CDR2 YYREEE (reference sequence). V was clipped by 4 bases and J by 2 bases; unmatched bases: 7. The CDR3 loop spans 15 amino acids. This CDR3 reads CASSADRELTDTQYF. The CDR3 nucleotides read TGTGCCAGCAGCGCAGACAGGGAACTCACAGATACGCAGTATTTT.

The rearrangement joins TRBV7-9 to TRBJ2-4; D uncertain. V lost 1 base and J lost 0, with 4 bases in between. Per the germline V gene, CDR1 is SEHNR and CDR2 is FQNEAQ (reference sequence). CDR3 length equals 14 residues. The CDR3 coding sequence is TGTGCCAGCAGCTTAGGTCGAGCCAAAAACATTCAGTACTTC. Translated: CASSLGRAKNIQYF. The entire variable domain, with the rest obtained from reference TRBV7-9 and TRBJ2-4, is as follows: DTGVSQNPRHKITKRGQNVTFRCDPISEHNRLYWYRQTLGQGPEFLTYFQNEAQLEKSRLLSDRFSAERPKGSFSTLEIQRTEQGDSAMYLCASSLGRAKNIQYFGAGTRLSVL.

This chain joins TRBV5-4 and TRBJ2-7; D possibly matches TRBD1 or TRBD2 (7 bases each). Trimming left V 2 bases short and J 1 base short, with 13 bases between. In germline, CDR1 is SGHNT, CDR2 YYREEE (reference sequence). This CDR3 is 15 amino acids long. The CDR3 coding sequence is TGTGCCAGCAGCTTCAGCGGGACAGAATCCTACGAGCAGTACTTC. Amino acid sequence: CASSFSGTESYEQYF.

The rearrangement joins TRBV7-9 to TRBJ1-2; D may be TRBD1 (5 bases). The germline CDR1 and CDR2 sequences are SEHNR and FQNEAQ (reference sequence). The CDR3 covers 14 residues. V was trimmed by 4 bases and J by 13 bases, leaving 22 bases between them. The CDR3 spells CASSSSAGTTEVTF. The CDR3 bases are TGTGCCAGCAGCTCCTCCGCCGGGACGACGGAAGTCACCTTC.

This chain links TRBV11-2 with TRBJ1-4; maybe TRBD1 (6 bases). Trimming removed 3 bases at V and 7 bases at J, with 12 bases between. CDR3 length: 14 amino acids. From germline, CDR1 is SGHAT and CDR2 FQNNGV. CDR3 loop: CASSFKGRGEKLFF. The CDR3 coding sequence is TGTGCCAGCAGCTTTAAGGGCAGGGGTGAAAAACTGTTTTTT.

The genes are TRBV7-9 and TRBJ2-7, with 7 bases identical to TRBD1. Germline V gene data show CDR1 as SEHNR and CDR2 as FQNEAQ (reference sequence). The trim removed 5 bases at V and 3 bases at J, leaving 4 bases unmatched. This CDR3 region has 13 residues. For the CDR3, the DNA is TGTGCCAGCAGCCCGGGACAGCTCTACGAGCAGTACTTC. Translating it yields CASSPGQLYEQYF.

The chain combines TRBV4-3 with TRBJ1-1, with 10 bases matching TRBD1. Germline V gives CDR1 LGHNA, CDR2 YSLEER. Losses at the gene ends were 1 base for V and 6 bases for J; bases not matched to a gene: 5. This CDR3 is 15 amino acids long. The CDR3 protein is CASSQAGQGSAEAFF. The CDR3 region has the DNA TGCGCCAGCAGCCAAGCGGGACAGGGGTCGGCTGAAGCTTTCTTT.

The rearrangement uses TRBV5-4 and TRBJ1-2, with 8 bases aligning to TRBD1. Germline-derived CDR1 and CDR2 are SGHNT and YYREEE (reference sequence). CDR3 length equals 14 residues. V shed 4 bases, J shed 6 bases, and the junction held 8 bases outside the gene matches. CDR3 sequence (DNA): TGTGCCAGCAGCGAACAGGGGGGGTTCAATGGCTACACCTTC. This translates into CASSEQGGFNGYTF.

CDR3 loop: CASSPGGITDTQYF. Here the CDR3 DNA reads TGTGCCAGCAGCCCTGGGGGGATCACAGATACGCAGTATTTT. The chain couples TRBV7-2 to TRBJ2-3; perhaps TRBD2 as D (6 bases). V dropped 5 bases and J dropped 2 bases, with 11 bases sitting between them. CDR1 SGHTA and CDR2 FQGNSA come from the germline V gene. The CDR3 is 14 amino acids.

This clone was seen only a few times. The DNA for the CDR3 is TGTGCCAGTAGTATACTCGGGTCGGATAGCAATCAGCCCCAGCATTTT. This codes for CASSILGSDSNQPQHF. The V gene is TRBV19, the J gene TRBJ1-5; D is unresolved. The CDR3 sequence is 16 residues long. Germline values: CDR1 LNHDA, CDR2 SQIVND (reference sequence). V dropped 2 bases and J dropped 0 bases, with 11 bases sitting between them.